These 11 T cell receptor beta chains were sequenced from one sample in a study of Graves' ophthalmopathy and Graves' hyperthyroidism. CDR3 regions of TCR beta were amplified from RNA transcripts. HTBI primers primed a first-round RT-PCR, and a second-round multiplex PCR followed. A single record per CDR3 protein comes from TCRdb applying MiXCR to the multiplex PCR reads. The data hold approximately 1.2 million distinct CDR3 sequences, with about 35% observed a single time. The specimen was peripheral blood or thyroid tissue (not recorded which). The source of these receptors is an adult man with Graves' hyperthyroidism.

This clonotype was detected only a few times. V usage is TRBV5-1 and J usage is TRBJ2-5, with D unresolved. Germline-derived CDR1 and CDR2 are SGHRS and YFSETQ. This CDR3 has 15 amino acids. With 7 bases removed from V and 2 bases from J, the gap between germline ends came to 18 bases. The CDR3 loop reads CASRTSGPSQETQYF. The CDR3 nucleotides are TGCGCCAGCCGGACCTCAGGTCCCAGTCAAGAGACCCAGTACTTC.

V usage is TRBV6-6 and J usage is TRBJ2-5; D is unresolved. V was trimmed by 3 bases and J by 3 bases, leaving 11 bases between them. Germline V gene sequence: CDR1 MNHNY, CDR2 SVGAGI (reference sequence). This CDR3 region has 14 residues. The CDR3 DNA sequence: TGTGCCAGCAGTTATCGTCCAGCGAAAGAGACCCAGTACTTC. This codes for CASSYRPAKETQYF.

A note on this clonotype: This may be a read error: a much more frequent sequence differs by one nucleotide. CDR3 sequence (DNA): TGTGCCACCAGCAGAGATCAAGGGGTATTCGTCAGGGGGCAACAGTCCCAGCATTTT. Protein: CATSRDQGVFVRGQQSQHF. The chain uses TRBV15 and TRBJ1-5; 8 bases fit TRBD1. Germline CDR1 and CDR2: LNHNV and YYDKDF (reference sequence). V trimming: 0 bases; J trimming: 11 bases; junction bases outside the gene matches: 21. This CDR3 spans 19 amino acids.

The CDR3 nucleotides read TGCGCCAGCAGCCAAGAGGCAGGGATGGGACAGCCCCAGCATTTT. As protein: CASSQEAGMGQPQHF. J is TRBJ1-5 and V is TRBV4-3; D might be TRBD1 (5 bases). Germline V gene sequence: CDR1 LGHNA, CDR2 YSLEER. The CDR3 is 15 residues long. V gave up 0 bases and J gave up 7 bases, with 13 bases separating them.

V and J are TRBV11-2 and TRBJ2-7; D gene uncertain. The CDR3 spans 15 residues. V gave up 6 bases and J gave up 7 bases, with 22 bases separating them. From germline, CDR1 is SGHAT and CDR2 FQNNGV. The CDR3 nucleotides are TGTGCCAGCAGAACTTGGGGTAGCTCCTACAATGAGCAGTACTTC. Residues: CASRTWGSSYNEQYF.

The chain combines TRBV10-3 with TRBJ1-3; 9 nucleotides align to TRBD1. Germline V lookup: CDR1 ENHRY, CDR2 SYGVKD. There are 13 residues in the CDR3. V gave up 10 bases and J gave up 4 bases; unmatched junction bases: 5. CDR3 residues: CATTGGKGNTIYF. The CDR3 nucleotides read TGTGCCACCACAGGGGGCAAAGGAAACACCATATATTTT.

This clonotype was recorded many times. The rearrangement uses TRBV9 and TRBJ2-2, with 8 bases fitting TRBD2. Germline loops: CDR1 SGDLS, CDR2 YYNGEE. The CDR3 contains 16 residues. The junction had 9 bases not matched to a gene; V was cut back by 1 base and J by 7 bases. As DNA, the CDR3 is TGTGCCAGCAGCGTATTGCGGGAGGTGGCCCACGGGGAGCTGTTTTTT. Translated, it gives CASSVLREVAHGELFF.

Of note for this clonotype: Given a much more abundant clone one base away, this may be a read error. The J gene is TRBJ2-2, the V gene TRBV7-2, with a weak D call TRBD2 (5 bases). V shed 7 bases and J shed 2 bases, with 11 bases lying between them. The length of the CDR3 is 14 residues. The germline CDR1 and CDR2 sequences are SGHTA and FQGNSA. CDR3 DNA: TGTGCCAGCATAAAGGACTCTAACACCGGGGAGCTGTTTTTT. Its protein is CASIKDSNTGELFF.

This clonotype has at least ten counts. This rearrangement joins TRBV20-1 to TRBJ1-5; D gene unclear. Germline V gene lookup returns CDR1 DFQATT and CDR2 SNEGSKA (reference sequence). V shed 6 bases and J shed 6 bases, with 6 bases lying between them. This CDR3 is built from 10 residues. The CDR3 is CSARGQPQHF. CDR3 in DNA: TGCAGTGCCCGAGGTCAGCCCCAGCATTTT.

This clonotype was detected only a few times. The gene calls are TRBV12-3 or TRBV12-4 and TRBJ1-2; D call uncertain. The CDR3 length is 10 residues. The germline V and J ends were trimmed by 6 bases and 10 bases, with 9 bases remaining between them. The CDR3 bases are TGTGCCAGCAGCCCCGTACCCTACACCTTC. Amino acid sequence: CASSPVPYTF.

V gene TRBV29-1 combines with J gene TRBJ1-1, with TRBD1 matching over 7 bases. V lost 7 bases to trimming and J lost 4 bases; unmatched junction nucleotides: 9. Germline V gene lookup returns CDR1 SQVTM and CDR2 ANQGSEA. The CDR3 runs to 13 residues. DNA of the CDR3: TGCAGCGGGGGCGGGGGGACAGTCACTGAAGCTTTCTTT. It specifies CSGGGGTVTEAFF.